The clone carrying this T cell receptor (beta chain) was seen only a few times. Its antigen remains unidentified. While unrecorded immune exposures were likely, the donors were nominally healthy when sampled. The sample originates from a study of cytomegalovirus exposure and HLA in healthy donors. Whole-study results and caveats: Presence/absence analyses assumed roughly uniform sequencing depth across donors. The authors considered a cluster of highly shared sequence variants likely to be a sequencing artifact. In an earlier analysis, about 90% or about 30%: the productive usage of most TCR beta V segments.

PCR was performed using 60 Vbeta and 13 Jbeta primers. Method: immunoSEQ multiplex PCR; TCRdb's copy keeps in-frame clones and lacks some. The sample includes 150,000 or so clones, about 75% of them seen just once. The CDR3 has 14 amino acids. Germline CDR1 and CDR2: LNHDA and SQIVND (reference sequence). V was shortened by 7 bases and J by 8 bases, with 15 bases between the two germline ends. The specimen sequenced was PBMCs. The gene calls are TRBV19 and TRBJ1-6, with D possibly being TRBD1 (5 bases). The TCR originated in a man aged 50 or older in good health and CMV-seropositive. CDR3 sequence: CASIMRGSDSPLHF. The CDR3 DNA follows: TGTGCCAGTATCATGCGGGGGAGTGATTCACCCCTCCACTTT. Combining the CDR3 with reference TRBV19 and TRBJ1-6 gives the whole variable domain DGGITQSPKYLFRKEGQNVTLSCEQNLNHDAMYWYRQDPGQGLRLIYYSQIVNDFQKGDIAEGYSVSREKKESFPLTVTSAQKNPTAFYLCASIMRGSDSPLHFGNGTRLTVT.